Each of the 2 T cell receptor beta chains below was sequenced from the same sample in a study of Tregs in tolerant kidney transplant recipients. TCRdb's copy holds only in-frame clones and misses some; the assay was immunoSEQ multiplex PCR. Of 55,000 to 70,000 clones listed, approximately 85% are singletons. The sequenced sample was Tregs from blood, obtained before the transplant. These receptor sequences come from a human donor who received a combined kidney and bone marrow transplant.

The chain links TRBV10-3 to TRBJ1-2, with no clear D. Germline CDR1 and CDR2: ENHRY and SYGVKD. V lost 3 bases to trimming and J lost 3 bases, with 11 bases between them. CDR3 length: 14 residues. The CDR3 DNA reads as TGTGCCATCAGTGATGTTCTAGGAGACTATGGCTACACCTTC. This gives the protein CAISDVLGDYGYTF.

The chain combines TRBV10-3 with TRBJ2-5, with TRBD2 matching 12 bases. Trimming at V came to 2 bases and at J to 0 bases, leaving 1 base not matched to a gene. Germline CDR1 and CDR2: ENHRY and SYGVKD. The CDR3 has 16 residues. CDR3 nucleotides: TGTGCCATCAGTGAGGGACTAGCGGGATACCAAGAGACCCAGTACTTC. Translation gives CAISEGLAGYQETQYF.